This T cell receptor (beta chain) was sequenced for a study of cytomegalovirus exposure and HLA in healthy donors (TCRdb year 2017). Background on the whole study: An earlier analysis of 587 of the donors reported roughly 270 Gb of sequence data and 117 million unique TCR beta sequences from 150 million to 200 million T cells. Roughly 300 gigabases of sequencing data and around 87 million unique TCR sequences were included in an early release covering roughly 600 HLA-typed donors. Of the 350 to 450 genotyped donors, 65% to 90% were placed in the genetic ancestry cluster associated with self-reported Caucasian donors. The study aimed to test whether cataloging public T cell receptors could reveal signatures of past pathogen exposure. The study profiled the T cell repertoires of hundreds of subjects by immunosequencing and related them to cytomegalovirus serostatus. Along with the 666-subject first cohort, a separate validation cohort of over a hundred different subjects was used. High-throughput TCR immunosequencing, statistical association of individual TCRs with disease status, and machine learning were combined to predict cytomegalovirus infection status. A later analysis re-examined previously published TCR beta repertoires from over 500 donors and added high-resolution HLA genotyping to investigate patterns of TCR occurrence. In the later analysis, no new phenotypic data were used to find candidate immune exposures; instead, reliance was placed on TCR beta sequences and their occurrence across donors. To decide whether each TCR beta V gene segment behaved as functional or pseudogenic, an earlier analysis of 587 of the donors relied on high-throughput TCR beta sequencing. Donor age, sex, ethnicity and CMV serostatus were collected together with the repertoire data. A later genetic analysis used genome-wide SNP genotypes for about 55% of the 666 donors, treating that subset as a discovery cohort. Every discovery cohort repertoire had been produced on one sequencing platform. HLA typing covered class I and class II loci at four-digit resolution. Typing coverage varied by locus: roughly 620-640 donors for A, B, C, DRB1 and DQB1; more than 500 for DQA1; about 590 for DPA1; fewer than 480 for DPB1. Roughly 5 DR-DQ haplotypes were handled as single units for association and clustering because linkage in the cohort was strong. Across 300 to 500 genotyped donors of the cohort, an average of approximately 240,000 unique TCR beta nucleotide sequences per donor were sequenced, and approximately 17% of those sequences were non-productive.

Beyond this particular receptor, the publication reports: At a false discovery rate of 0.05, a later analysis linked around 15,000 TCR beta sequences to specific HLA alleles. Presence/absence analyses assumed roughly uniform sequencing depth across donors, an assumption that may not hold. Only TCR beta chains were sequenced in this cohort, and the absence of alpha or paired-chain data limited detectable features. A later genetic analysis reported fewer N-insertions in productive TCRs among donors in an Asian-associated ancestry cluster than the roughly 700-donor mean. A later analysis reported that several top co-occurrence clusters appeared linked to parvovirus B19, influenza, CMV and Epstein-Barr virus. Because HLA typing was missing for some donors at each locus, association tests included only the typed subset. A further reported finding was that TCR beta sequences accurately predicted the HLA-A and HLA-B alleles for most subjects in the first cohort. Across donors, most TCR sequences were observed very rarely, whereas some public TCRs were present in many individuals. In a later analysis, most CMV-associated TCR beta chains were found to appear HLA-restricted, with HLA associations seemingly driven largely by CMV exposure. Assigning TCR associations to individual alleles was difficult when HLA alleles, especially DR and DQ, strongly co-occurred. A group of highly shared sequence variants was considered likely to be a technical artifact of the sequencing pipeline. Because counts were too low, around 18 rarely observed V segments, including chromosome 9 orphons, were left out of the earlier analysis of 587 of the donors. A few of the identified cytomegalovirus-associated TCR beta chains were confirmed in vitro to be specific for cytomegalovirus antigens. The study listed 164 TCR beta chains as associated with cytomegalovirus. V-gene and J-gene trimming of TCR beta chains was associated with a missense DCLRE1C variant in a later genetic analysis, and the association was replicated in an independent cohort. Because the 87-base-pair reads could not distinguish some IMGT-functional V segments, including TRBV6-2 and TRBV6-3, those segments were excluded. Cytomegalovirus status was reported to be diagnosed by the classifier with high specificity and sensitivity in both the original and validation cohorts. According to a later analysis, TCR association rates differed among HLA loci, with DRB1 alleles showing the most associated TCRs and HLA-C alleles showing the fewest. An earlier analysis of approximately 540 of the donors showed that most TCR beta V segments appeared in productive rearrangements either about 90% or about 30% of the time, which broadly matched IMGT annotations. A later analysis found that HLA-associated TCR beta chains were more clonally expanded and had lower generation probabilities than equally common non-associated chains. Linkage disequilibrium might explain the correlated functional status among segregating V segments, but an unknown experimental factor could not be excluded. According to the authors, the approach could potentially be generalized to other disease states and immunological phenotypes. For the cohort, immune exposure information was limited to CMV serostatus.

CDR1 MGHRA and CDR2 YSYEKL are derived from the germline V gene. Its CDR3 holds 18 amino acids, cysteine through phenylalanine. The entry retains the CDR3 DNA only, 54 bases that are in frame from base 1. Between the V and J ends, shortened by 0 bases and 10 bases respectively, the junction contains 22 bases. About this clone itself: Its antigen is not yet known. No quality values exist for individual bases; no much larger clone is one base distant.

The cohort consisted of 600 to 750 healthy bone marrow donors. At the time of sampling, all cohort members were nominally healthy, though unrecorded immune exposures were likely present. The donor tested CMV seropositive and was one of the 289 seropositive cohort members. A peripheral blood sample was provided by each donor, and peripheral blood mononuclear cells were used for TCR beta sequencing. Genomic DNA was extracted from the blood cell samples with the Qiagen DNeasy Blood Extraction Kit. Receptor libraries were prepared by the immunoSEQ multiplex PCR assay. A mixture of 60 forward primers for TCR Vbeta segments and 13 reverse primers for TCR Jbeta segments was used in the multiplex PCR. The CDR3 region of rearranged TCR beta genes was amplified from genomic DNA by a multiplex PCR assay. Amplified TCR beta libraries were sequenced as 87-base-pair reads on the Illumina HiSeq System. Processing in the source paper ran as follows. A later analysis counted about 82 million unique TCR beta chains across the 666 repertoires, and roughly 11 million of these chains were shared by at least two donors. Raw reads were error-corrected and collapsed into unique sequences by a nearest-neighbor algorithm in which closely related sequences were merged to remove PCR and sequencing errors. CDR3 sequences were aligned to IMGT reference sequences to assign V, D and J gene segments. Each retained sequence needed at least a six-nucleotide match to both a V gene segment and a J gene segment. A rearrangement was called productive if the CDR3 had no stop codons and remained in frame with V and J, and every other rearrangement was called non-productive. CDR3 was defined by IMGT convention, running from the second conserved V-encoded cysteine to the conserved J-encoded phenylalanine. The earlier analysis of a few hundred of the donors excluded sequences that lacked an unambiguous match to a single V gene segment. An earlier analysis of 587 of the donors classified V segments as functional when productive rearrangements were above 56.7% and as segregating when the standard deviation between donors was above 5%. To diagnose cytomegalovirus status from the catalog of TCR beta chain sequences, a statistical classification framework was built. In a later analysis, V and J genes were assigned by comparing TCR nucleotide sequences against IMGT/GENE-DB human TR gene sequences. A later analysis assigned CDR3 sequences and most-parsimonious VDJ recombination scenarios with the TCRdist pipeline. A later analysis defined each TCR beta chain by its CDR3 amino acid sequence plus V-gene family, and excluded reads lacking a unique V-gene family. To address suspected cross-contamination and a sequencing artifact, a later analysis removed 550 to 750 highly shared, low-generation-probability nucleotide sequences. In a later analysis, a clonal expansion index was calculated for each public chain from normalized within-repertoire ranks of inferred template counts. In a later analysis, generation probabilities were computed with a VDJ recombination model fitted to out-of-frame rearrangements, and the resulting probabilities were checked against IGoR. In a later analysis, TCR-TCR, TCR-HLA and TCR-CMV co-occurrence was scored with hypergeometric tests, and a repertoire-size bias correction was applied to TCR pairs. False discovery rates were estimated in a later analysis by permuting HLA or CMV assignments 20 times. In a later analysis, co-occurring TCRs were grouped using DBSCAN, with TCRdist sequence similarity added in when clustering inside HLA-allele-positive subsets. For co-occurrence clustering, repertoires with fewer than 30,000 or more than 120,000 public chains were excluded, along with five repertoires with anomalous nucleotide sharing. Drawn from immuneACCESS, this table holds only the in-frame rearrangements with V and J called that TCRdb kept. Clones are partly lost; checked studies trace under half to an unresolved V gene and leave the rest unexplained. D and trimming were read from the DNA, whereas the V and J calls and clone size are those reported in that table. The sample table records 150,000 or so clones; around 80% of these occur just once. The ten largest clones add up to 1% of the sample.

This TCR was recovered from a woman between 45 and 60 years old in good health and CMV-seropositive. In this chain, TRBV4-1 is recombined with TRBJ1-6; TRBD1 might be the D gene, on 5 matching bases. The sequencing input was PBMCs. The DNA sequence follows: TGCGCCAGCAGCCAAGATCGGCGGAGTGGGGCGAAGGAATCACCCCTCCACTTT. Its protein is CASSQDRRSGAKESPLHF.